This TCR beta chain was sequenced in a study of identical twins. The CDR3 is made up of 14 amino acids. V lost 4 bases, J lost 8 bases, and 10 bases stayed unmatched. Germline CDR1 is SGHVS and CDR2 is FNYEAQ. MiXCR, applied by TCRdb to the 5' RACE reads, yields one record per CDR3 protein. Of nearly 650,000 distinct CDR3 sequences listed, about 7.6% are singletons. The same data also contributed to another study, on yellow fever vaccine responses in identical twins.

The chain links TRBV7-6 to TRBJ1-2; 7 nucleotides line up with TRBD1. What was sequenced was PBMCs. The sequence was collected from a woman aged 18-29 years in good health. The DNA for the CDR3 is TGTGCCAGCAGCTCCTTAACAGGGGAGGGGGGCTACACCTTC. It translates to CASSSLTGEGGYTF.